Each of the 15 T cell receptor beta chains below was sequenced from the same sample in a study of T cell repertoires in cytomegalovirus infection. Each CDR3 protein gets one entry after TCRdb re-called the reads with MiXCR. The table lists some 250,000 distinct CDR3 sequences, 9.1% of them singletons. The sequenced sample was PBMCs. These receptors all come from a human donor in good health (CMV status not recorded). Some clones in this sample may be carry-over from other donors' samples.

This clonotype has only a few counts. J is TRBJ1-1 and V is TRBV18, with a weak D call TRBD1 (6 bases). The germline CDR1 and CDR2 sequences are KGHSH and LQKENI. CDR3 length: 15 residues. V was shortened by 2 bases and J by 0 bases, with 10 bases between the two germline ends. CDR3 sequence: CASSPYRDMNTEAFF. CDR3 DNA sequence: TGTGCCAGCTCACCATACAGGGATATGAACACTGAAGCTTTCTTT.

The chain recombines TRBV28 with TRBJ1-2, with D tentatively TRBD1 (6 bases). This CDR3 has 14 amino acids. Germline-derived CDR1 and CDR2 are MDHEN and SYDVKM. V was trimmed by 8 bases and J by 8 bases, leaving 21 bases between them. The CDR3 bases are TGTGCCAGCGCCGAGGGGGGGGTCCAGGGCGGCTACACCTTC. Its protein product is CASAEGGVQGGYTF.

This chain links TRBV6-2 or TRBV6-3 with TRBJ1-1; D unresolved. The germline V and J ends were trimmed by 3 bases and 2 bases, with 10 bases remaining between them. Germline assignment: CDR1 MNHEY and CDR2 SVGEGT. The CDR3 is made up of 14 amino acids. The DNA for the CDR3 is TGTGCCAGCAGTTATCGGCAACACAACACTGAAGCTTTCTTT. Its protein is CASSYRQHNTEAFF.

This clonotype was observed a handful of times. The chain links TRBV11-3 to TRBJ2-7; TRBD1 aligns across 10 bases. There are 15 residues in the CDR3. The junction had 5 bases not matched to a gene; V was cut back by 5 bases and J by 1 base. The germline V gene has CDR1 SGHNT and CDR2 YENEEA. CDR3: CASSKAGQGSYEQYF. In nucleotides, the CDR3 is TGTGCCAGCAGCAAAGCGGGACAGGGGTCCTACGAGCAGTACTTC.

The sample holds many counts of this clonotype. The chain links TRBV14 to TRBJ1-2; D call uncertain. Germline V gene data show CDR1 as SGHDN and CDR2 as FVKESK. Trimming removed 1 base at V and 2 bases at J, with 11 bases between. The CDR3 spans 15 residues. In DNA, the CDR3 is TGTGCCAGCAGCCAAGGCTGGACGGGGAACTATGGCTACACCTTC. It translates to CASSQGWTGNYGYTF.

This clonotype was recorded many times. The gene calls are TRBV28 and TRBJ2-7; D remains ambiguous. Germline values: CDR1 MDHEN, CDR2 SYDVKM. The CDR3 is 11 amino acids. The V gene lost 6 bases and the J gene lost 6 bases, with 9 bases spanning the gap. The CDR3 spells CASSGRFEQYF. The CDR3 DNA sequence: TGTGCCAGCAGCGGACGATTCGAGCAGTACTTC.

The chain is built from TRBV20-1 and TRBJ2-3; 9 nucleotides line up with TRBD2. V shed 6 bases and J 2 bases; nucleotides not matched to a gene: 6. Germline V gives CDR1 DFQATT, CDR2 SNEGSKA (reference sequence). This CDR3 has 14 amino acids. In nucleotides, the CDR3 is TGCAGTGCGTTTAGCGGGAGTCTCACAGATACGCAGTATTTT. This gives the protein CSAFSGSLTDTQYF.

Regarding this clonotype: This clone may be a read error of a much larger clone one base away. This chain links TRBV6-2 or TRBV6-3 with TRBJ1-1, with D unresolved. Per germline, CDR1 MNHEY and CDR2 SVGEGT. This CDR3 comprises 15 residues. The germline V and J ends were trimmed by 6 bases and 4 bases, with 18 bases remaining between them. The CDR3 region is CASSSAGKGVTEAFF. The CDR3 DNA follows: TGTGCCAGCAGCTCTGCGGGAAAGGGAGTCACTGAAGCTTTCTTT.

This clonotype was seen repeatedly, ten times or more. This chain links TRBV6-5 with TRBJ1-3; no definite D call. Germline CDR1 and CDR2: MNHEY and SVGAGI. The CDR3 loop spans 13 amino acids. V was pared by 5 bases and J by 0 bases, with 5 bases between. The CDR3 region has the DNA TGTGCCAGCAGTAGATTCTCTGGAAACACCATATATTTT. It is translated as CASSRFSGNTIYF.

This clonotype was counted many times. This chain links TRBV20-1 with TRBJ2-1; 11 bases are shared with TRBD2. After removal of 3 bases from V and 3 bases from J, the junction contained 7 bases not matched to a gene. Germline lookup yields CDR1 DFQATT and CDR2 SNEGSKA (reference sequence). This CDR3 is built from 16 residues. The CDR3 sequence is CSARSKGLADYNEQFF. CDR3 coding DNA: TGCAGTGCTAGGTCCAAGGGACTAGCGGACTACAATGAGCAGTTCTTC.

Only a few counts were recorded for this clonotype. The gene calls are TRBV2 and TRBJ1-3, with D unresolved. The CDR3 is 14 amino acids. Germline CDR1 SNHLY, CDR2 FYNNEI. Trimming took 6 bases from V and 4 from J, leaving 13 bases between them. This CDR3 reads CASRRDGPGNTIYF. In nucleotides, the CDR3 is TGTGCCAGCAGAAGAGATGGCCCGGGAAACACCATATATTTT. Variable domain in full (rest from reference TRBV2 and TRBJ1-3): EPEVTQTPSHQVTQMGQEVILRCVPISNHLYFYWYRQILGQKVEFLVSFYNNEISEKSEIFDDQFSVERPDGSNFTLKIRSTKLEDSAMYFCASRRDGPGNTIYFGEGSWLTVV.

This clonotype showed up many times. The chain carries TRBV7-2 and TRBJ2-1; TRBD2 agrees at 10 bases. In germline, CDR1 is SGHTA, CDR2 FQGNSA. The length of the CDR3 is 15 residues. The trim removed 5 bases at V and 7 bases at J, leaving 8 bases unmatched. The CDR3 here is CASSPAPLAGNEQFF. The CDR3 nucleotides read TGTGCCAGCAGCCCAGCCCCACTAGCGGGAAATGAGCAGTTCTTC.

This clonotype was seen repeatedly, ten times or more. The chain recombines TRBV28 with TRBJ1-5; D call uncertain. The CDR3 runs 12 residues. Germline lookup yields CDR1 MDHEN and CDR2 SYDVKM. The ends were cut back, 7 bases at V and 4 bases at J, with 8 bases in the middle. The CDR3 here is CASTVANQPQHF. The CDR3 DNA is TGTGCCAGCACCGTGGCTAATCAGCCCCAGCATTTT.

This clonotype showed up just a few times. The J gene is TRBJ2-3, the V gene TRBV20-1; a possible D gene is TRBD1 (6 bases). In germline, CDR1 is DFQATT, CDR2 SNEGSKA (reference sequence). The CDR3 length is 15 residues. Trimming shortened V by 3 bases and J by 0 bases, and 13 bases separated the two germline ends. The CDR3 spells CSARNRERSTDTQYF. CDR3 bases: TGCAGTGCTAGGAACAGGGAGAGGAGCACAGATACGCAGTATTTT.

This clonotype was counted at least ten times. The chain carries TRBV4-3 and TRBJ2-2, with D perhaps TRBD1 or TRBD2 (5 bases each). The CDR3 consists of 17 residues. V lost 0 bases and J 0 bases, leaving 11 bases between the germline ends. CDR1 and CDR2 (germline): LGHNA, YSLEER. CDR3 sequence (DNA): TGCGCCAGCAGCCAAGATGGGGACGGAGCGAACACCGGGGAGCTGTTTTTT. Encoded protein: CASSQDGDGANTGELFF.